Listed below are T cell receptor beta chains from one sample, sequenced in a study of graft-versus-host responses after intestinal transplantation. Data came from immunoSEQ multiplex PCR; TCRdb stores just in-frame clones and leaves some out. The sample holds about 92,000 clones; about nine tenths are singletons and the top ten take roughly 5.6%. No antigen is known for these receptors. Material: unstimulated CD8+ T cells sorted from spleen or lymph node cells, obtained before intestinal transplant. The receptors were gathered from a human donor who received an intestinal transplant. CDR3s include the opening cysteine and the closing phenylalanine or tryptophan. The order of the fields is J gene, V gene, CDR3 protein.

>TRBJ2-7|TRBV6-5
CASASGTGIYEQYF
>TRBJ2-2|TRBV4-2
CASSQEWAGGTGELFF
>TRBJ2-1|TRBV7-6
CASSVSDGYNEQFF
>TRBJ2-2|TRBV7-3
CASSVSEAGSGELFF
>TRBJ2-1|TRBV21-1
CASSPYNSEDYNEQFF
>TRBJ2-7|TRBV6-4
CASSADRSSYEQYF
>TRBJ2-3|TRBV2
CASRASGGTDTQYF
>TRBJ2-7|TRBV6-5
CASSYEQYF
>TRBJ2-7|TRBV6-5
CASLSGGLYEQYF
>TRBJ2-5|TRBV10-3
CAISEEYEETQYF
>TRBJ2-7|TRBV9
CASSESQAPGDEQYF
>TRBJ2-7|TRBV19
CASSTGSGYEQYF
>TRBJ1-2|TRBV13
CASSSFRDRLMGYTF
>TRBJ1-6|TRBV11-2
CASSLPPPGGYGDSPLHF
>TRBJ2-7|TRBV5-1
CASSLDTNYYEQYF
>TRBJ2-5|TRBV15
CATSRDPAVETQYF
>TRBJ2-7|TRBV29-1
CSVSPSSYEQYF
>TRBJ2-7|TRBV4-2
CASSQDRTSGNYEQYF
>TRBJ1-1|TRBV5-3
CARCWEFGTEPNTEAFF
>TRBJ2-1|TRBV7-7
CASSPFPAGSSYNEQFF
>TRBJ2-7|TRBV6-1
CASSYPGDYEQYF
>TRBJ2-7|TRBV4-1
CASSQDLGYEQYF
>TRBJ1-3|TRBV6-4
CASSAPDGSGNTIYF
>TRBJ2-7|TRBV27
CASSLLLAGGQGEQYF
>TRBJ1-1|TRBV28
CASSFPHLQATNTEAFF
>TRBJ1-5|TRBV5-6
CASSFYGRGPPLSPQHF
>TRBJ2-7|TRBV10-3
CAISEVLTGGYEQYF
>TRBJ1-2|TRBV11-1
CASSQRTGYPLYGYTF
>TRBJ2-3|TRBV19
CASSIGGGGRADTQYF
>TRBJ1-3|TRBV5-5
CASSTTGSGNTIYF
>TRBJ2-7|TRBV27
CASKATSGTSGGASGEQYF
>TRBJ1-4|TRBV2
CASTGNNEKLFF
>TRBJ1-1|TRBV19
CASSGTGEGATEAFF
>TRBJ2-7|TRBV10-2
CASSAVLAGDDEQYF
>TRBJ1-6|TRBV7-6
CASSLAETVSSYNSPLHF
>TRBJ2-5|TRBV11-1
CASSFGLAGVGETQYF
>TRBJ1-1|TRBV20-1
CSARGPEAFF
>TRBJ2-1|TRBV7-6
CASTGGFAPPDNEQFF
>TRBJ1-5|TRBV2
CASTPTGVEQPQHF
>TRBJ2-7|TRBV13
CASSSSGVDEQYF
>TRBJ2-2|TRBV27
CATGLAGAGGELFF
>TRBJ2-1|TRBV7-9
CASSPRGVYNEQFF
>TRBJ2-5|TRBV9
CASSVVVSGQETQYF
>TRBJ2-1|TRBV6-5
CASTPGDRGNEQFF
>TRBJ2-3|TRBV7-9
CASSTNPGGGLNTDTQYF
>TRBJ1-2|TRBV19
CASRHTGNYYGYTF
>TRBJ1-1|TRBV27
CARILPGQGVSGMNTEAFF
>TRBJ1-2|TRBV5-1
CASSARGFHGYTF
>TRBJ1-2|TRBV6-5
CASATGGGYGYTF
>TRBJ2-1|TRBV4-1
CASSQSGTSVVGEQFF
>TRBJ2-7|TRBV18
CASSPTPHEQYF
>TRBJ2-1|TRBV25-1
CASSRTGTPYNEQFF
>TRBJ1-1|TRBV11-2
CASSTKQGWNTEAFF
>TRBJ2-1|TRBV9
CASSVALPGPSYNEQFF
>TRBJ1-3|TRBV9
CASSANSGKPGNTIYF
>TRBJ1-6|TRBV11-2
CASGSPLHF
>TRBJ2-3|TRBV23-1
CASSNRTGVADTQYF
>TRBJ1-2|TRBV6-6
CASSLGSELTGYTF
>TRBJ2-5|TRBV9
CASSSGTSGPYQETQYF